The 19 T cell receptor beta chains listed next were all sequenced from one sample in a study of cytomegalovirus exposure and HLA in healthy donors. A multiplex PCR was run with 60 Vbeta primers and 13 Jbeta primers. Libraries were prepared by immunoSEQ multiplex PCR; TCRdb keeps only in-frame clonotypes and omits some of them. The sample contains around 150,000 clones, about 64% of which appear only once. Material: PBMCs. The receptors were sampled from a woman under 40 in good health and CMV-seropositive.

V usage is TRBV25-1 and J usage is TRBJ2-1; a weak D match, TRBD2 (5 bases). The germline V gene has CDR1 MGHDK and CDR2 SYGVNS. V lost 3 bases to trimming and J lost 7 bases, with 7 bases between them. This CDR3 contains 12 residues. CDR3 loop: CASSDSGNEQFF. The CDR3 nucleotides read TGTGCCAGCAGTGATTCGGGGAATGAGCAGTTCTTC.

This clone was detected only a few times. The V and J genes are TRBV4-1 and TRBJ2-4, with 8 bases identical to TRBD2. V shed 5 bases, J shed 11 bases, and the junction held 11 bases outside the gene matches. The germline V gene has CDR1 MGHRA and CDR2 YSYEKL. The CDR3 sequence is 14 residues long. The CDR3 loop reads CASSKQERGLVQYF. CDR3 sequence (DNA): TGCGCCAGCAGCAAACAGGAGCGGGGGCTCGTTCAGTACTTC.

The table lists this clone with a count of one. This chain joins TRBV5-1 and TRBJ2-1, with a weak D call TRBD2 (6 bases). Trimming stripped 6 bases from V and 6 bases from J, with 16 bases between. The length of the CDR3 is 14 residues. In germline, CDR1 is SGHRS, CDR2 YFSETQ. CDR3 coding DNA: TGCGCCAGCAATCTACTAGCAGGTCCCAATGAGCAGTTCTTC. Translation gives CASNLLAGPNEQFF. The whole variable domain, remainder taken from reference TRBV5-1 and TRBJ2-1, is KAGVTQTPRYLIKTRGQQVTLSCSPISGHRSVSWYQQTPGQGLQFLFEYFSETQRNKGNFPGRFSGRQFSNSRSEMNVSTLELGDSALYLCASNLLAGPNEQFFGPGTRLTVL.

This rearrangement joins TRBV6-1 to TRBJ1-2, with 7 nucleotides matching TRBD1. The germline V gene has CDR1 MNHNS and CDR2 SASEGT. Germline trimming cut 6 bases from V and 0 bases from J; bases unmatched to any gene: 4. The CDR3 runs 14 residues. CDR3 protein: CASSQGTANYGYTF. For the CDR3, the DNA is TGTGCCAGCAGCCAGGGGACAGCTAACTATGGCTACACCTTC.

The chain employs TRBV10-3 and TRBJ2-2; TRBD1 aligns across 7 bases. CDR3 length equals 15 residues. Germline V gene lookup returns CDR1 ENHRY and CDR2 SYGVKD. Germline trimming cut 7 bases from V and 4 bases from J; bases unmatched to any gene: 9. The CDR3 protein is CAIIVSPGGTGELFF. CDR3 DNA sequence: TGTGCCATCATAGTGTCTCCAGGGGGCACCGGGGAGCTGTTTTTT.

The CDR3 DNA is TGTGCCAGTAGGGTCTATTTCCACAGCAACGATCAGCCCCAGCATTTT. Its protein is CASRVYFHSNDQPQHF. V and J are TRBV19 and TRBJ1-5; D gene ambiguous. The CDR3 has 16 amino acids. The germline CDR1 and CDR2 sequences are LNHDA and SQIVND (reference sequence). The V and J ends lost 6 bases and 5 bases respectively, with 20 bases between them.

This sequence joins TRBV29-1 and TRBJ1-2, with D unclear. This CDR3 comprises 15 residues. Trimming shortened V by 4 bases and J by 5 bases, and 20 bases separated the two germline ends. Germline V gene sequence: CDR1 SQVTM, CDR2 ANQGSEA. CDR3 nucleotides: TGCAGCGTTGGGTCCCCTCTAGGAGGGAGGTATGGCTACACCTTC. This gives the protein CSVGSPLGGRYGYTF. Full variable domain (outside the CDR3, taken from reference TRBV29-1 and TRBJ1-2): SAVISQKPSRDICQRGTSLTIQCQVDSQVTMMFWYRQQPGQSLTLIATANQGSEATYESGFVIDKFPISRPNLTFSTLTVSNMSPEDSSIYLCSVGSPLGGRYGYTFGSGTRLTVV.

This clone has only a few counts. The CDR3 is CASSLLLAGVGGNEQFF. CDR3 bases: TGTGCCAGCAGCTTGTTACTAGCGGGAGTTGGGGGCAATGAGCAGTTCTTC. The chain employs TRBV5-4 and TRBJ2-1; 11 positions match TRBD2. Germline assignment: CDR1 SGHNT and CDR2 YYREEE (reference sequence). This CDR3 contains 17 residues. V shed 1 base, J shed 6 bases, and the junction held 9 bases outside the gene matches.

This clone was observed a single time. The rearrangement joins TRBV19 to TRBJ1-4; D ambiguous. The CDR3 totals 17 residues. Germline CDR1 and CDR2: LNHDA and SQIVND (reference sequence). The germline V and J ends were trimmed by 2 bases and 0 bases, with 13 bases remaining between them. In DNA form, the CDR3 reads TGTGCCAGTAGTATATCCCTCGGAGGGACAACTAATGAAAAACTGTTTTTT. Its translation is CASSISLGGTTNEKLFF. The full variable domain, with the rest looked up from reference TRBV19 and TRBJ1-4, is DGGITQSPKYLFRKEGQNVTLSCEQNLNHDAMYWYRQDPGQGLRLIYYSQIVNDFQKGDIAEGYSVSREKKESFPLTVTSAQKNPTAFYLCASSISLGGTTNEKLFFGSGTQLSVL.

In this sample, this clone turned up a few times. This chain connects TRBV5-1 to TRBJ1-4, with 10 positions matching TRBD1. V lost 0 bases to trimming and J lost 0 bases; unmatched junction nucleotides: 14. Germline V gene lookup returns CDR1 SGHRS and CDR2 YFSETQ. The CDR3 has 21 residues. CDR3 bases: TGCGCCAGCAGCTTGGCGGCTTTGTTGGGACAGGGGTCTGCAACTAATGAAAAACTGTTTTTT. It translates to CASSLAALLGQGSATNEKLFF.

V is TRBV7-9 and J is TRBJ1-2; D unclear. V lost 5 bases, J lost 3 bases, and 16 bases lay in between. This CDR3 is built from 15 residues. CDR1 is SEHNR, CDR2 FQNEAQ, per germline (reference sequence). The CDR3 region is CASSPPSDGYYGYTF. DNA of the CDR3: TGTGCCAGCAGCCCCCCCAGCGACGGTTACTATGGCTACACCTTC.

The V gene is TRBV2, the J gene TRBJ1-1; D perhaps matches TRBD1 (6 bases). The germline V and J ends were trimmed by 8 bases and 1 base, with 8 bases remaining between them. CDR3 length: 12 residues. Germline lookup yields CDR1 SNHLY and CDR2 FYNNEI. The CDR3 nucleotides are TGTGCCAGCCAGGGGACGAACACTGAAGCTTTCTTT. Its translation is CASQGTNTEAFF.

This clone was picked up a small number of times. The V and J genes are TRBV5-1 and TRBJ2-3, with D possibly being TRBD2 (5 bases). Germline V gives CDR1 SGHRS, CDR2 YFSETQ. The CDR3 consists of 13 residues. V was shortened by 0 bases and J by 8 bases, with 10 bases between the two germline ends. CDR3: CASSLDGLGTQYF. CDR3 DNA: TGCGCCAGCAGCTTGGACGGACTGGGTACGCAGTATTTT.

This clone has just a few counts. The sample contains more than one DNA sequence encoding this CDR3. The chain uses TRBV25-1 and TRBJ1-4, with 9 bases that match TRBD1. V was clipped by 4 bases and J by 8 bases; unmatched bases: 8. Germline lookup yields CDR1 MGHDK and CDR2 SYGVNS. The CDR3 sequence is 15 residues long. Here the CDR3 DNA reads TGTGCCAGCAGTGCTCGGGACAGGGTCGGGGAAAAACTGTTTTTT. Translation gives CASSARDRVGEKLFF.

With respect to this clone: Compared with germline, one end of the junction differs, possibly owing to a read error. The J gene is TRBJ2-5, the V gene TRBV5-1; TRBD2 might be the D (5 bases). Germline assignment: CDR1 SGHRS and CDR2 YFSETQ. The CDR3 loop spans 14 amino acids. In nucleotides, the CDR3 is TGCGCCAGCAGCTTGGCCCTCTCGGAGGAGACCCAGCACTTC. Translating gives CASSLALSEETQHF.

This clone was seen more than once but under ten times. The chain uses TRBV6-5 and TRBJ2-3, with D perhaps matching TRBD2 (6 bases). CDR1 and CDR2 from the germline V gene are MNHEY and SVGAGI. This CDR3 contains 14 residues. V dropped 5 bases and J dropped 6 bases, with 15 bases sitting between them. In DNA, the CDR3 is TGTGCCAGCAGTACTGGAGGGACTTCGGATACGCAGTATTTT. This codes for CASSTGGTSDTQYF.

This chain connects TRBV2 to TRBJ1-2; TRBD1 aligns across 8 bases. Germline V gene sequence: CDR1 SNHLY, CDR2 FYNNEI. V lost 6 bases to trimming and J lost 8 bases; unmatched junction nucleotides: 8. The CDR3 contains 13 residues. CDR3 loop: CASSKQGEGGYTF. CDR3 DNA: TGTGCCAGCAGCAAACAGGGGGAAGGGGGCTACACCTTC. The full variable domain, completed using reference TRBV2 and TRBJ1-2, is EPEVTQTPSHQVTQMGQEVILRCVPISNHLYFYWYRQILGQKVEFLVSFYNNEISEKSEIFDDQFSVERPDGSNFTLKIRSTKLEDSAMYFCASSKQGEGGYTFGSGTRLTVV.

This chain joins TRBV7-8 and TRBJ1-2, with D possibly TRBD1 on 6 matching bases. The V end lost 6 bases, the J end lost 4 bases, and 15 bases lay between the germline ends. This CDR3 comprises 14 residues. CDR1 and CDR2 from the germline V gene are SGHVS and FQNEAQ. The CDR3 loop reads CASSPTGSLYGYTF. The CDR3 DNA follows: TGTGCCAGCAGTCCAACAGGGTCCCTCTATGGCTACACCTTC.

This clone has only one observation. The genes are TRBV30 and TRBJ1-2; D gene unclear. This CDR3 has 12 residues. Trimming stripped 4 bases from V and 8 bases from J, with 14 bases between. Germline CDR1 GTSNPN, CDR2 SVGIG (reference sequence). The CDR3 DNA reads TGTGCCTGGATGGGGTTTACGGGGGGCTACACCTTC. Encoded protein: CAWMGFTGGYTF.